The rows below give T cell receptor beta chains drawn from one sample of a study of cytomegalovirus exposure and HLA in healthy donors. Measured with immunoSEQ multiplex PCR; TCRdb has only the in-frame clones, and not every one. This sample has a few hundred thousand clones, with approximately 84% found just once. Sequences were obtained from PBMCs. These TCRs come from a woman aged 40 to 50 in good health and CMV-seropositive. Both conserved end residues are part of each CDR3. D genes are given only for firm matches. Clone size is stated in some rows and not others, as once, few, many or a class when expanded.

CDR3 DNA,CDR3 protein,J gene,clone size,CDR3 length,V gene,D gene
TGTGCCAGCAGTGAATATGGGCAGGGGGCGTACACTGAAGCTTTCTTT,CASSEYGQGAYTEAFF,TRBJ1-1,few,16,TRBV6-1,TRBD1
TGTGCCAGCAGCTTTAATTACGAGCAGTACTTC,CASSFNYEQYF,TRBJ2-7,-,11,TRBV7-9,-
TGTGCCAGCAGGCTAAGTAGCAATCAGCCCCAGCATTTT,CASRLSSNQPQHF,TRBJ1-5,-,13,TRBV27,-
TGTGCCAGCAGTTACTCGGCAGGGAACACTGAAGCTTTCTTT,CASSYSAGNTEAFF,TRBJ1-1,few,14,TRBV6-5,-
TGTGCCAGCAGCTTAGAGGCAGGGTATGGCTACACCTTC,CASSLEAGYGYTF,TRBJ1-2,once,13,TRBV11-3,-
TGTGCCAGCAGCCCCGGGGGGGAACAGCCCCAGCATTTT,CASSPGGEQPQHF,TRBJ1-5,-,13,TRBV4-2,-
TGTGCCAGCAGCTTAGGCCTAGCGGAACAAGAGACCCAGTACTTC,CASSLGLAEQETQYF,TRBJ2-5,-,15,TRBV7-9,TRBD2
TGTGCCAGCAGTTTAATGGGTGGGCTAGCGGGAGACCCAGATACGCAGTATTTT,CASSLMGGLAGDPDTQYF,TRBJ2-3,-,18,TRBV27,TRBD2
TGTTCCAGCAGCCCGGGAGAGACTAGTTCCCTCTACGAGCAGTACTTC,CSSSPGETSSLYEQYF,TRBJ2-7,-,16,TRBV7-9,-
TGCGCCAGCAGTGACGGGGACAGGGTCTACGAGCAGTACTTC,CASSDGDRVYEQYF,TRBJ2-7,-,14,TRBV10-1,TRBD1
TGCGCCAGCAGCCAACGGACACCTGGAAACACCATATATTTT,CASSQRTPGNTIYF,TRBJ1-3,-,14,TRBV4-3,-
TGTGCCAGCAGGGACCCAAACAGGGGCGACACTGAAGCTTTCTTT,CASRDPNRGDTEAFF,TRBJ1-1,-,15,TRBV6-1,TRBD1